This T cell receptor (beta chain) was documented in a study of OX40 agonist ivuxolimab in advanced cancers. Patients were ruled out by autoimmune disease history or systemic immunosuppression. Per the germline V gene, CDR1 is SGHVS and CDR2 is FQNEAQ. This CDR3 spans 12 amino acids. Between the trimmed V and J ends, which lost 5 bases and 6 bases, there was a span of 11 bases. Method: immunoSEQ multiplex PCR; TCRdb's copy keeps in-frame clones and lacks some. This table holds tens of thousands of clones, around 84% found once. This clone was recorded once. The chain recombines TRBV7-8 with TRBJ2-7; D uncertain. The sequence derives from an adult with an advanced solid tumor such as melanoma, head and neck, liver or kidney cancer. The specimen comprised CD4+ or CD8+ T cells sorted from blood, sampled in a trial of the OX40 agonist ivuxolimab. DNA for the CDR3: TGTGCCAGCAGCAATAGGGCGTCCGAGCAGTACTTC. This encodes CASSNRASEQYF.